Following are 4 T cell receptor beta chains from one sample sequenced in a study of blood T cell repertoires in COVID-19. TCRdb keeps only in-frame clones here, not all; method: immunoSEQ multiplex PCR. The sample has over 25,000 clones, about 82% seen once. The sequenced material came from peripheral blood. The receptors were gathered from a man in his sixties with active COVID-19.

V gene TRBV5-6 combines with J gene TRBJ2-3, with TRBD2 identical over 9 bases. Unmatched junction bases numbered 8, after V lost 4 bases and J lost 11 bases. This CDR3 region has 13 residues. Per the germline V gene, CDR1 is SGHDT and CDR2 is YYEEEE. The CDR3 protein is CASSQTSGYMQYF. CDR3 nucleotides: TGTGCCAGCAGCCAAACTAGCGGGTATATGCAGTATTTT.

V and J are TRBV10-3 and TRBJ1-4; D gene uncertain. This CDR3 region has 13 residues. V was shortened by 6 bases and J by 7 bases, with 12 bases between the two germline ends. Germline loops: CDR1 ENHRY, CDR2 SYGVKD. Written as DNA, the CDR3 is TGTGCCATCAGCCCACGCGCGGGTGAAAAACTGTTTTTT. Amino acids: CAISPRAGEKLFF.

The rearrangement joins TRBV6-5 to TRBJ2-7; 7 nucleotides agree with TRBD2. V gave up 8 bases and J gave up 2 bases; unmatched junction bases: 6. This CDR3 is built from 13 residues. The V gene's germline CDR1 is MNHEY and CDR2 SVGAGI. For the CDR3, the DNA is TGTGCCAGCGCCGCGCGGGAGACCTACGAGCAGTACTTC. Translating gives CASAARETYEQYF.

V usage is TRBV15 and J usage is TRBJ1-1, with D possibly matching TRBD1 (5 bases). The V end lost 1 base, the J end lost 2 bases, and 11 bases lay between the germline ends. CDR1 is LNHNV and CDR2 is YYDKDF in the germline V gene (reference sequence). The CDR3 has 15 amino acids. CDR3 protein: CATSRARTSNTEAFF. In DNA, the CDR3 is TGTGCCACCAGCAGAGCACGGACAAGCAACACTGAAGCTTTCTTT.